The 19 T cell receptor beta chains below all came from one sample that was sequenced in a study of blood T cell repertoires in COVID-19 (dated by TCRdb to the early 2020s). The method behind the library was the immunoSEQ multiplex PCR assay. In its TCRdb copy, this immuneACCESS table keeps in-frame sequences only and misses some clones. Where compared with another copy, unresolved V genes explain less than half of these, and the others have no known cause. Within this sample are approximately 170,000 clones, with around 85% of them counted one time only. The ten largest clones add up to around 1.2% of the sample. Input material: peripheral blood. These receptors all stem from a man aged 55 to 70 who had recovered from COVID-19.

The chain employs TRBV10-3 and TRBJ1-2; tentatively, D is TRBD1 (5 bases). CDR1 and CDR2 from the germline V gene are ENHRY and SYGVKD. The CDR3 extends over 13 amino acids. The V and J ends lost 5 bases and 4 bases respectively, with 11 bases between them. In DNA, the CDR3 is TGTGCCATCAGTCAAGACAGCCGCTATGGCTACACCTTC. Translated: CAISQDSRYGYTF.

The V call is TRBV5-6, the J call TRBJ1-2, with TRBD1 matching 8 bases. V lost 4 bases, J lost 5 bases, and 7 bases stayed unmatched. This CDR3 spans 14 amino acids. The germline CDR1 and CDR2 sequences are SGHDT and YYEEEE. The CDR3 bases are TGTGCCAGCAGCGCGAGGACAGGGAATTATGGCTACACCTTC. It yields the protein CASSARTGNYGYTF.

The CDR3, as DNA: TGCAGTGCTAGTAGTCAGGGCGAGACCCAGTACTTC. Encoded protein: CSASSQGETQYF. This chain uses TRBV20-1 with TRBJ2-5; D perhaps matches TRBD1 (5 bases). In germline, CDR1 is DFQATT, CDR2 SNEGSKA (reference sequence). CDR3 length equals 12 residues. V lost 3 bases to trimming and J lost 5 bases, with 10 bases between them.

The gene calls are TRBV5-6 and TRBJ2-7; 7 bases agree with TRBD1. Germline CDR1 reads SGHDT; CDR2 reads YYEEEE. The length of the CDR3 is 16 residues. With V trimmed by 4 bases and J by 4 bases, 14 bases remained unmatched. The CDR3 here is CASSPDRQGLRYEQYF. CDR3 nucleotide sequence: TGTGCCAGCAGCCCAGACCGACAGGGTCTTAGATACGAGCAGTACTTC. Combining the CDR3 with reference TRBV5-6 and TRBJ2-7 gives the whole variable domain DAGVTQSPTHLIKTRGQQVTLRCSPKSGHDTVSWYQQALGQGPQFIFQYYEEEERQRGNFPDRFSGHQFPNYSSELNVNALLLGDSALYLCASSPDRQGLRYEQYFGPGTRLTVT.

The chain couples TRBV4-3 to TRBJ1-4; D remains ambiguous. This CDR3 is built from 17 residues. V shed 0 bases and J shed 0 bases, with 11 bases lying between them. In germline, CDR1 is LGHNA, CDR2 YSLEER. This CDR3 reads CASSQDLVGTTNEKLFF. CDR3 DNA: TGCGCCAGCAGCCAAGATCTAGTCGGCACAACTAATGAAAAACTGTTTTTT.

The chain carries TRBV15 and TRBJ2-7, with D maybe TRBD2 (6 bases). Germline V CDR1 and CDR2: LNHNV, YYDKDF (reference sequence). The CDR3 has 17 residues. Between the trimmed V and J ends, which lost 0 bases and 0 bases, there was a span of 15 bases. The chain's CDR3 is CATSREGGAGHSYEQYF. CDR3 in DNA: TGTGCCACCAGCAGAGAGGGAGGAGCCGGCCACTCCTACGAGCAGTACTTC.

This sequence joins TRBV29-1 and TRBJ2-7; maybe TRBD1 (6 bases). CDR1 and CDR2 (germline): SQVTM, ANQGSEA. Trimming stripped 4 bases from V and 3 bases from J, with 10 bases between. CDR3 length equals 12 residues. The CDR3 DNA reads TGCAGCGTTGGTCAGGGGAACTACGAGCAGTACTTC. Protein sequence: CSVGQGNYEQYF.

V is TRBV12-5 and J is TRBJ1-1; 7 bases line up with TRBD1. After removal of 7 bases from V and 0 bases from J, the junction contained 14 bases not matched to a gene. Germline CDR1 and CDR2: LGHNT and FRNRAP. The CDR3 is 17 amino acids. This chain's CDR3 is CASALSLQGGMNTEAFF. The CDR3 DNA reads as TGTGCTAGTGCCCTATCCCTCCAGGGGGGAATGAACACTGAAGCTTTCTTT.

In nucleotides, the CDR3 is TGTGCCAGCAGCCAAGGGACAGGGTATGAAAAACTGTTTTTT. Translating it yields CASSQGTGYEKLFF. The chain combines TRBV4-2 with TRBJ1-4; 8 positions agree with TRBD1. Germline CDR1 LGHNA, CDR2 YNFKEQ. The trim removed 1 base at V and 6 bases at J, leaving 1 base unmatched. CDR3 length equals 14 residues.

V usage is TRBV5-4 and J usage is TRBJ1-2; no firm D call. Trimming took 3 bases from V and 2 from J, leaving 17 bases between them. The CDR3 length is 16 residues. CDR1 and CDR2 from the germline V gene are SGHNT and YYREEE (reference sequence). The DNA of the CDR3 is TGTGCCAGCAGCTCCGGCGGCCCGAGCTTGAACTATGGCTACACCTTC. Protein: CASSSGGPSLNYGYTF. The full variable domain, rest sourced from reference TRBV5-4 and TRBJ1-2, is ETGVTQSPTHLIKTRGQQVTLRCSSQSGHNTVSWYQQALGQGPQFIFQYYREEENGRGNFPPRFSGLQFPNYSSELNVNALELDDSALYLCASSSGGPSLNYGYTFGSGTRLTVV.

The J gene is TRBJ1-3, the V gene TRBV11-2, with TRBD1 as a possible D gene (5 bases). CDR3 length: 15 amino acids. CDR1 SGHAT and CDR2 FQNNGV come from the germline V gene. V dropped 0 bases and J dropped 3 bases, with 9 bases sitting between them. The CDR3 protein is CASSLEGGGGNTIYF. For the CDR3, the DNA is TGTGCCAGCAGCTTAGAGGGGGGTGGTGGAAACACCATATATTTT. Complete variable domain (other parts from reference TRBV11-2 and TRBJ1-3): EAGVAQSPRYKIIEKRQSVAFWCNPISGHATLYWYQQILGQGPKLLIQFQNNGVVDDSQLPKDRFSAERLKGVDSTLKIQPAKLEDSAVYLCASSLEGGGGNTIYFGEGSWLTVV.

This clone was counted ten times or more. This rearrangement joins TRBV19 to TRBJ2-1; TRBD2 matches at 12 bases. J lost 8 bases, V lost 7 bases, and 9 bases had no gene match. Germline assignment: CDR1 LNHDA and CDR2 SQIVND (reference sequence). The CDR3 extends over 15 amino acids. This CDR3 is CASNPLAGGRDEQFF. DNA of the CDR3: TGTGCCAGTAACCCCCTAGCGGGGGGGCGGGATGAGCAGTTCTTC. Looking up the rest from reference TRBV19 and TRBJ2-1 gives the full variable domain: DGGITQSPKYLFRKEGQNVTLSCEQNLNHDAMYWYRQDPGQGLRLIYYSQIVNDFQKGDIAEGYSVSREKKESFPLTVTSAQKNPTAFYLCASNPLAGGRDEQFFGPGTRLTVL.

The rearrangement links TRBV6-5 to TRBJ2-7, with TRBD1 identical over 11 bases. This CDR3 contains 15 residues. The germline V gene has CDR1 MNHEY and CDR2 SVGAGI. After removal of 2 bases from V and 4 bases from J, the junction contained 4 bases not matched to a gene. The CDR3 spells CASSYAGTGGYEQYF. CDR3 DNA: TGTGCCAGCAGTTACGCCGGGACAGGGGGGTACGAGCAGTACTTC.

The gene calls are TRBV5-1 and TRBJ1-2, with D unresolved. Germline V gives CDR1 SGHRS, CDR2 YFSETQ. V lost 0 bases, J lost 7 bases, and 19 bases lay in between. The CDR3 runs 16 residues. The CDR3 nucleotides are TGCGCCAGCAGCTTGGCCACCCGAGCTGGGGAGGTTGGCTACACCTTC. As protein: CASSLATRAGEVGYTF.

The rearrangement links TRBV4-1 to TRBJ1-1, with 9 bases matching TRBD1. The V segment lost 5 bases and the J segment 1 base; nucleotides outside the gene matches: 5. Germline V lookup: CDR1 MGHRA, CDR2 YSYEKL. This CDR3 has 15 amino acids. The CDR3 loop is CASSWRTGANTEAFF. The CDR3 DNA reads TGCGCCAGCAGCTGGAGGACAGGGGCGAACACTGAAGCTTTCTTT.

This clone has more than one count but fewer than ten. This chain joins TRBV15 and TRBJ2-3; maybe TRBD1 (5 bases). Germline V gene data show CDR1 as LNHNV and CDR2 as YYDKDF (reference sequence). The CDR3 loop spans 19 amino acids. V was pared by 2 bases and J by 4 bases, with 25 bases between. This chain's CDR3 is CATSRPKTAKDLPSDTQYF. CDR3 nucleotides: TGTGCCACCAGCAGACCTAAGACAGCAAAAGATTTACCCTCAGATACGCAGTATTTT.

The rearrangement links TRBV30 to TRBJ2-3; D is ambiguous. The CDR3 runs 14 residues. Germline CDR1 and CDR2: GTSNPN and SVGIG (reference sequence). The V gene lost 3 bases and the J gene lost 2 bases, with 12 bases spanning the gap. The chain's CDR3 is CAWRLASVTDTQYF. Written as DNA, the CDR3 is TGTGCCTGGAGACTTGCGTCCGTCACAGATACGCAGTATTTT.

The chain is built from TRBV18 and TRBJ2-7; a weak D match, TRBD1 (6 bases). V was shortened by 5 bases and J by 5 bases, with 16 bases between the two germline ends. The germline CDR1 and CDR2 sequences are KGHSH and LQKENI. There are 14 residues in the CDR3. The CDR3 nucleotides read TGTGCCAGCTCATCCGATGGGGGACATAACGAGCAGTACTTC. Residues: CASSSDGGHNEQYF. The whole variable domain, remainder taken from reference TRBV18 and TRBJ2-7, is NAGVMQNPRHLVRRRGQEARLRCSPMKGHSHVYWYRQLPEEGLKFMVYLQKENIIDESGMPKERFSAEFPKEGPSILRIQQVVRGDSAAYFCASSSDGGHNEQYFGPGTRLTVT.

The chain is built from TRBV4-2 and TRBJ1-2; D unresolved. The CDR3 sequence is 15 residues long. In germline, CDR1 is LGHNA, CDR2 YNFKEQ. Trimming removed 2 bases at V and 4 bases at J, with 14 bases between. In nucleotides, the CDR3 is TGTGCCAGCAGCCAACCCTCGGCGGTTAGCTATGGCTACACCTTC. Amino acid sequence: CASSQPSAVSYGYTF.